Shown below are 25 T cell receptor beta chains from a single sample sequenced in a study of blood T cell repertoires in COVID-19. Profiling relied on immunoSEQ multiplex PCR, and the TCRdb table lists in-frame clones only, not all of them. Of over 400,000 clones in the sample, 75% to 90% were seen once. The sequencing sample was made of PBMCs or T cells enriched from blood (not recorded which). The receptors shown here come from a woman aged 60-75 years who had recovered from COVID-19.

The V and J genes are TRBV5-1 and TRBJ1-1; D unresolved. The CDR3 consists of 13 residues. The V end was cut by 3 bases, the J end by 0 bases, with 6 bases between. Germline CDR1 SGHRS, CDR2 YFSETQ. The chain's CDR3 is CASSYLMNTEAFF. CDR3 nucleotide sequence: TGCGCCAGCAGCTACCTAATGAACACTGAAGCTTTCTTT.

This clone was detected only a few times. This rearrangement joins TRBV5-1 to TRBJ1-6, with D maybe TRBD1 (5 bases). The V gene lost 1 base and the J gene lost 9 bases, with 14 bases spanning the gap. This CDR3 comprises 15 residues. Germline V gene data show CDR1 as SGHRS and CDR2 as YFSETQ. CDR3 sequence: CASSLLGGDGSPLHF. The CDR3 nucleotides are TGCGCCAGCAGCTTGTTGGGAGGGGACGGTTCACCCCTCCACTTT.

This chain uses TRBV2 with TRBJ1-3; 8 nucleotides match TRBD1. Unmatched junction bases numbered 13, after V lost 6 bases and J lost 0 bases. Germline CDR1 reads SNHLY; CDR2 reads FYNNEI. The CDR3 is made up of 18 amino acids. The CDR3 reads CASRVVVAGGRSGNTIYF. CDR3 nucleotide sequence: TGTGCCAGCAGAGTAGTTGTCGCAGGGGGCCGCTCTGGAAACACCATATATTTT.

The chain is built from TRBV27 and TRBJ1-2, with D possibly matching TRBD1 (5 bases). Trimming took 5 bases from V and 1 from J, leaving 11 bases between them. CDR3 length: 14 amino acids. Germline V gives CDR1 MNHEY, CDR2 SMNVEV (reference sequence). CDR3 sequence: CASSPGVNNYGYTF. CDR3 nucleotide sequence: TGTGCCAGCAGTCCGGGGGTGAATAACTATGGCTACACCTTC.

The V and J genes are TRBV29-1 and TRBJ2-1; D perhaps matches TRBD2 (5 bases). CDR3 length: 14 amino acids. The V gene's germline CDR1 is SQVTM and CDR2 ANQGSEA. V lost 2 bases to trimming and J lost 0 bases, with 8 bases between them. Here the CDR3 reads CSVERGSSYNEQFF. CDR3 in DNA: TGCAGCGTTGAACGGGGAAGCTCCTACAATGAGCAGTTCTTC.

CDR3 nucleotides: TGTGCCAGCAGGCGCGGACTAGCTTGGGATACGCAGTATTTT. Its translation is CASRRGLAWDTQYF. The chain recombines TRBV6-5 with TRBJ2-3, with TRBD2 identical over 8 bases. The CDR3 covers 14 residues. V gave up 6 bases and J gave up 6 bases; unmatched junction bases: 8. Germline CDR1 reads MNHEY; CDR2 reads SVGAGI.

This sequence joins TRBV10-2 and TRBJ1-3; D is perhaps TRBD1 (5 bases). Germline CDR1 is WSHSY and CDR2 is SAAADI. This CDR3 has 14 residues. V gave up 2 bases and J gave up 0 bases, with 5 bases separating them. The CDR3 region is CASSEGHSGNTIYF. The CDR3, as DNA: TGCGCCAGCAGTGAGGGACACTCTGGAAACACCATATATTTT.

The chain has TRBV5-1 and TRBJ2-3; D perhaps matches TRBD2 (6 bases). The V end was cut by 1 base, the J end by 0 bases, with 12 bases between. CDR1 and CDR2 (germline): SGHRS, YFSETQ. The CDR3 consists of 16 residues. This CDR3 is CASSLPQGLSTDTQYF. The DNA for the CDR3 is TGCGCCAGCAGCTTGCCGCAGGGACTCAGCACAGATACGCAGTATTTT.

This sequence joins TRBV19 and TRBJ2-3; 8 nucleotides match TRBD1. This CDR3 has 15 amino acids. Germline trimming cut 5 bases from V and 6 bases from J; bases unmatched to any gene: 10. The germline CDR1 and CDR2 sequences are LNHDA and SQIVND (reference sequence). CDR3 in amino acids: CASSSYRGLEDTQYF. The CDR3 DNA sequence: TGTGCCAGTAGTTCGTACAGGGGGTTAGAGGATACGCAGTATTTT.

This sequence joins TRBV29-1 and TRBJ2-1; 7 nucleotides align to TRBD1. CDR1 SQVTM and CDR2 ANQGSEA come from the germline V gene. J lost 2 bases, V lost 3 bases, and 4 bases had no gene match. CDR3 length equals 14 residues. As DNA, the CDR3 is TGCAGCGTTGATCAGGGGGTAACCTACAATGAGCAGTTCTTC. Amino acid sequence: CSVDQGVTYNEQFF.

The genes are TRBV25-1 and TRBJ1-3; 10 bases agree with TRBD1. Looked up from germline, CDR1 is MGHDK and CDR2 is SYGVNS. There are 17 residues in the CDR3. Germline trimming cut 4 bases from V and 6 bases from J; bases unmatched to any gene: 12. CDR3 protein: CASSVLPGQGLENTIYF. CDR3 DNA sequence: TGTGCCAGCAGTGTCCTCCCGGGACAGGGGCTTGAAAACACCATATATTTT.

The CDR3 region is CASSVTGGRGEKLFF. CDR3 DNA sequence: TGTGCCAGCAGTGTTACAGGGGGGCGAGGAGAAAAACTGTTTTTT. The chain links TRBV25-1 to TRBJ1-4, with TRBD1 identical over 8 bases. V shed 4 bases and J 8 bases; nucleotides not matched to a gene: 9. Per the germline V gene, CDR1 is MGHDK and CDR2 is SYGVNS. The CDR3 runs 15 residues.

The chain combines TRBV4-1 with TRBJ1-1, with D unclear. CDR3 length equals 14 residues. Germline-derived CDR1 and CDR2 are MGHRA and YSYEKL. Trimming took 1 base from V and 1 from J, leaving 7 bases between them. The CDR3 sequence: CASSQASRNTEAFF. The CDR3 bases are TGCGCCAGCAGCCAAGCCTCTAGGAACACTGAAGCTTTCTTT.

The rearrangement uses TRBV29-1 and TRBJ2-3, with 8 nucleotides matching TRBD1. Per germline, CDR1 SQVTM and CDR2 ANQGSEA. The CDR3 is 12 residues long. With V trimmed by 7 bases and J by 4 bases, 4 bases remained unmatched. The CDR3 loop reads CSGLQGADTQYF. The CDR3 DNA reads as TGCAGCGGACTACAGGGGGCAGATACGCAGTATTTT.

This rearrangement joins TRBV18 to TRBJ1-2; tentative D call: TRBD1 (6 bases). The germline V and J ends were trimmed by 1 base and 9 bases, with 9 bases remaining between them. The CDR3 is 12 residues long. Germline lookup yields CDR1 KGHSH and CDR2 LQKENI. The CDR3, as DNA: TGTGCCAGCTCACCACAGGGGGTGAGCTACACCTTC. Residues: CASSPQGVSYTF.

The chain carries TRBV27 and TRBJ1-6; possibly TRBD1 for D (6 bases). The germline V and J ends were trimmed by 3 bases and 7 bases, with 10 bases remaining between them. The CDR3 spans 14 residues. Per germline, CDR1 MNHEY and CDR2 SMNVEV (reference sequence). The CDR3 bases are TGTGCCAGCAGTTTTAGGCAGGGGAATTCACCCCTCCACTTT. Translating gives CASSFRQGNSPLHF.

The chain employs TRBV9 and TRBJ2-1; 13 positions match TRBD2. Per the germline V gene, CDR1 is SGDLS and CDR2 is YYNGEE. Germline trimming cut 2 bases from V and 5 bases from J; bases unmatched to any gene: 4. The CDR3 is made up of 16 amino acids. CDR3: CASSVRTSGGNNEQFF. DNA for the CDR3: TGTGCCAGCAGCGTCCGGACTAGCGGGGGCAACAATGAGCAGTTCTTC.

V gene TRBV4-1 combines with J gene TRBJ2-6, with TRBD1 identical over 8 bases. After removal of 3 bases from V and 1 base from J, the junction contained 8 bases not matched to a gene. In germline, CDR1 is MGHRA, CDR2 YSYEKL. This CDR3 contains 18 residues. CDR3 residues: CASSHPWTGTSGANVLTF. In DNA form, the CDR3 reads TGCGCCAGCAGCCACCCTTGGACAGGGACTTCTGGGGCCAACGTCCTGACTTTC.

In DNA form, the CDR3 reads TGTGCCAGCTCACCACCGCTGGCCACCTTAGGGGGGCAGTTCTTC. Encoded protein: CASSPPLATLGGQFF. The rearrangement uses TRBV18 and TRBJ2-1, with D maybe TRBD1 (6 bases). Per germline, CDR1 KGHSH and CDR2 LQKENI. V was pared by 0 bases and J by 12 bases, with 18 bases between. This CDR3 comprises 15 residues.

Notes on this clone: The same CDR3 arises from other DNA sequences in this sample as well. This chain links TRBV5-1 with TRBJ2-2; 9 bases fit TRBD1. The CDR3 length is 15 residues. The junction had 7 bases not matched to a gene; V was cut back by 3 bases and J by 7 bases. The germline CDR1 and CDR2 sequences are SGHRS and YFSETQ. The CDR3 region has the DNA TGCGCCAGCAGCTCGGGACAGGGAGGGGTCGGGGAGCTGTTTTTT. Translation gives CASSSGQGGVGELFF.

The chain recombines TRBV12-3 or TRBV12-4 with TRBJ2-7; 7 bases are shared with TRBD2. Trimming at V came to 5 bases and at J to 4 bases, leaving 2 bases not matched to a gene. The CDR3 contains 12 residues. The CDR3 loop is CASSGGGYEQYF. The DNA for the CDR3 is TGTGCCAGCAGTGGGGGGGGTTACGAGCAGTACTTC.

Remarks on this clone: Other DNA sequences in this specimen translate into the identical CDR3. This chain connects TRBV5-1 to TRBJ1-5; tentative D call: TRBD1 (5 bases). Germline V gives CDR1 SGHRS, CDR2 YFSETQ. The length of the CDR3 is 14 residues. Trimming cost V 4 bases and J 2 bases, with 10 bases left between them. CDR3 nucleotide sequence: TGCGCCAGCAGCCCGGGGGGGGGCAATCAGCCCCAGCATTTT. It encodes CASSPGGGNQPQHF.

V usage is TRBV30 and J usage is TRBJ1-2, with 11 bases lining up with TRBD1. CDR1 is GTSNPN, CDR2 SVGIG, per germline (reference sequence). The CDR3 runs to 15 residues. V shed 4 bases and J 4 bases; nucleotides not matched to a gene: 8. The CDR3 spells CAWTSSGTGGYGYTF. CDR3 nucleotide sequence: TGTGCCTGGACCAGTAGTGGGACAGGGGGCTATGGCTACACCTTC.

The chain carries TRBV5-1 and TRBJ1-1; possibly TRBD1 for D (6 bases). The length of the CDR3 is 15 residues. Germline loops: CDR1 SGHRS, CDR2 YFSETQ. The V end was cut by 4 bases, the J end by 1 base, with 14 bases between. The CDR3 sequence: CASSGKTGPNTEAFF. CDR3 nucleotides: TGCGCCAGCAGCGGGAAGACAGGCCCGAACACTGAAGCTTTCTTT.

The chain recombines TRBV4-2 with TRBJ2-1; TRBD2 might be the D (6 bases). Germline CDR1 and CDR2: LGHNA and YNFKEQ. This CDR3 has 16 residues. Between the trimmed V and J ends, which lost 4 bases and 0 bases, there was a span of 13 bases. The CDR3 protein is CASSPGAGYSYNEQFF. In DNA form, the CDR3 reads TGTGCCAGCAGCCCGGGCGCGGGGTACTCCTACAATGAGCAGTTCTTC.